The present T cell receptor beta chain was sequenced within a study of identical twins. Whole-study results and caveats: Cross-sectional statistics, not tracking of the same donors, supported the conclusions.

The table lists this clonotype with a few counts. Its antigen is not known. At one end, the junction sequence differs from germline, possibly due to a read error. Template switching introduced a universal primer site, and the cDNA bore unique molecular identifiers. TCRdb reanalysed the 5' RACE reads using MiXCR and keeps one entry per CDR3 protein. The sample lists 700,000 or so distinct CDR3 sequences; approximately 9% were seen once. Germline V gives CDR1 ENHRY, CDR2 SYGVKD. The CDR3 length is 13 residues. The same sample was also studied in work on yellow fever vaccine responses in identical twins.

The source of this sequence is a woman between 18 and 30 years old in good health. Material: PBMCs. V gene TRBV10-3 combines with J gene TRBJ2-7; tentative D call: TRBD2 (5 bases). The DNA of the CDR3 is TGTGCCATCAGGGAAAGCCAATCCAGCCCAAGACTATTC. Its protein product is CAIRESQSSPRLF.